This entry features one T cell receptor beta chain sequence. Antigen unknown. A much larger clone differs by one base, so this may be a read error. Looked up from germline, CDR1 is DFQATT and CDR2 is SNEGSKA (reference sequence). This CDR3 contains 15 residues. The second PCR ran about 6 to 12 cycles with a sample-barcoded 5' primer and J-beta primers. TCRdb reprocessed the 5' RACE reads via MiXCR and lists one record per CDR3 protein. The sample lists hundreds of thousands of distinct CDR3 sequences, about 34% occurring once. Researchers isolated at least 6.5 million PBMCs per sample. The record originates from a study of blood T cells in healthy people across ages. Study-level findings and limits: When one million T cells were used, diversity estimates were thought to be underestimates. Per million T cells, TCR beta diversity dropped about linearly as age rose.

V is TRBV20-1 and J is TRBJ2-7; D possibly uses TRBD1 or TRBD2 (5 bases each). The specimen sequenced was blood. The TCR comes from a woman over 75 in good health. This CDR3 reads CCARGPGGSSYEQYF. CDR3 nucleotides: TGCTGTGCTAGAGGGCCTGGGGGTAGCTCCTACGAGCAGTACTTC.